Presented here are 29 T cell receptor beta chains from one specimen sequenced in a study of cytomegalovirus exposure and HLA in healthy donors. PCR used 60 Vbeta primers and 13 Jbeta primers. Sequencing used immunoSEQ multiplex PCR; TCRdb keeps in-frame clones, though not all of them. The sample holds 170,000 or so clones, roughly four fifths seen once. The sample taken for sequencing was PBMCs. These receptors were collected from a man aged 18 to 30 in good health and CMV-seronegative.

This chain uses TRBV6-6 with TRBJ2-7; 9 bases agree with TRBD2. The CDR3 spans 15 residues. CDR1 is MNHNY, CDR2 SVGAGI, per germline (reference sequence). Trimming removed 7 bases from V and 1 base from J; junction bases left unmatched: 8. The CDR3 is CASNPSGGWSYEQYF. CDR3 coding DNA: TGTGCCAGCAATCCCAGCGGGGGGTGGTCCTACGAGCAGTACTTC.

On this clone itself: A read error may produce the germline difference seen at one junction end. V usage is TRBV7-9 and J usage is TRBJ1-2; 7 bases align to TRBD1. CDR1 and CDR2 (germline): SEHNR, FQNEAQ (reference sequence). The CDR3 is made up of 14 amino acids. The CDR3 here is CSSSSSTGIYGYTF. The DNA of the CDR3 is TGTTCCAGCAGCTCCTCGACAGGGATCTATGGCTACACCTTC.

About this clone: Sequence at one end of the junction differs from germline and may be a read error. The chain has TRBV7-9 and TRBJ2-3; D might be TRBD2 (5 bases). This CDR3 contains 11 residues. Germline V gives CDR1 SEHNR, CDR2 FQNEAQ (reference sequence). CDR3 amino acids: CASSFGLASGF. CDR3 in DNA: TGTGCCAGCAGCTTTGGGCTAGCTTCGGGTTTT.

This chain uses TRBV5-8 with TRBJ2-2; possible D gene TRBD2, 5 bases. The germline V gene encodes CDR1 SGHTS and CDR2 YDEGEE. V lost 3 bases and J 5 bases, leaving 17 bases between the germline ends. The CDR3 contains 16 residues. In DNA form, the CDR3 reads TGTGCCAGCAGCTACAAGGCGATGGGGAGTACCGGGGAGCTGTTTTTT. Residues: CASSYKAMGSTGELFF.

This clone was seen more than once but under ten times. The chain is built from TRBV19 and TRBJ1-1, with TRBD1 matching 9 bases. The germline V gene has CDR1 LNHDA and CDR2 SQIVND (reference sequence). The CDR3 consists of 15 residues. Trimming removed 3 bases from V and 4 bases from J; junction bases left unmatched: 6. The CDR3 DNA is TGTGCCAGTAGTATGTTGACAGGGGGGACCACTGAAGCTTTCTTT. Translating gives CASSMLTGGTTEAFF. The whole variable domain, filled in from reference TRBV19 and TRBJ1-1, reads DGGITQSPKYLFRKEGQNVTLSCEQNLNHDAMYWYRQDPGQGLRLIYYSQIVNDFQKGDIAEGYSVSREKKESFPLTVTSAQKNPTAFYLCASSMLTGGTTEAFFGQGTRLTVV.

This sequence joins TRBV7-9 and TRBJ2-5; TRBD2 matches 9 bases. V gave up 7 bases and J gave up 2 bases; unmatched junction bases: 8. Germline loops: CDR1 SEHNR, CDR2 FQNEAQ (reference sequence). The CDR3 sequence is 15 residues long. In DNA form, the CDR3 reads TGTGCCAGCACCCTAGCGGGGACTACGCAAGAGACCCAGTACTTC. Translating gives CASTLAGTTQETQYF. The variable domain in full, with the rest retrieved from reference TRBV7-9 and TRBJ2-5, is DTGVSQNPRHKITKRGQNVTFRCDPISEHNRLYWYRQTLGQGPEFLTYFQNEAQLEKSRLLSDRFSAERPKGSFSTLEIQRTEQGDSAMYLCASTLAGTTQETQYFGPGTRLLVL.

This chain connects TRBV7-9 to TRBJ1-1; 9 bases align to TRBD1. V lost 7 bases, J lost 7 bases, and 25 bases stayed unmatched. This CDR3 is 19 amino acids long. In germline, CDR1 is SEHNR, CDR2 FQNEAQ (reference sequence). CDR3 loop: CASTPPEGQGRPVPVEAFF. CDR3 DNA: TGTGCCAGCACCCCTCCTGAGGGACAGGGTCGGCCGGTACCGGTTGAAGCTTTCTTT.

The chain combines TRBV4-1 with TRBJ2-5, with unresolved D. The V end lost 6 bases, the J end lost 2 bases, and 16 bases lay between the germline ends. The CDR3 consists of 15 residues. The germline CDR1 and CDR2 sequences are MGHRA and YSYEKL. Here the CDR3 DNA reads TGCGCCAGCAGTCCCGATAAGAGTTCACAAGAGACCCAGTACTTC. Its translation is CASSPDKSSQETQYF.

The chain recombines TRBV19 with TRBJ2-2, with a possible D match to TRBD1 (6 bases). V dropped 2 bases and J dropped 4 bases, with 17 bases sitting between them. The CDR3 is 17 residues long. Germline CDR1 LNHDA, CDR2 SQIVND (reference sequence). The CDR3 nucleotides read TGTGCCAGTAGTATATTTCGCCTGACAGGCGTCACCGGGGAGCTGTTTTTT. This translates into CASSIFRLTGVTGELFF.

V usage is TRBV18 and J usage is TRBJ1-4; no clear D gene. This CDR3 is built from 15 residues. V dropped 3 bases and J dropped 5 bases, with 13 bases sitting between them. Germline-derived CDR1 and CDR2 are KGHSH and LQKENI. For the CDR3, the DNA is TGTGCCAGCTCACCTCCCACCGGCGGCAATGAAAAACTGTTTTTT. This encodes CASSPPTGGNEKLFF.

The chain couples TRBV6-1 to TRBJ2-7; 10 nucleotides match TRBD2. This CDR3 spans 16 amino acids. Per germline, CDR1 MNHNS and CDR2 SASEGT. Germline trimming cut 2 bases from V and 0 bases from J; bases unmatched to any gene: 4. The CDR3, as DNA: TGTGCCAGCAGTGAATCTAGCGGGGGCCGCTCCTACGAGCAGTACTTC. Translated: CASSESSGGRSYEQYF.

The chain carries TRBV29-1 and TRBJ2-7; 7 bases are a match to TRBD1. Looked up from germline, CDR1 is SQVTM and CDR2 is ANQGSEA. CDR3 length equals 14 residues. Trimming removed 4 bases from V and 6 bases from J; junction bases left unmatched: 12. The CDR3 loop is CSVVDTGDVSEQYF. The CDR3 nucleotides are TGCAGCGTTGTTGACACAGGGGACGTCTCCGAGCAGTACTTC.

The chain has TRBV27 and TRBJ2-7; 9 bases fit TRBD1. Germline-derived CDR1 and CDR2 are MNHEY and SMNVEV (reference sequence). The CDR3 is 15 residues long. Unmatched junction bases numbered 12, after V lost 6 bases and J lost 6 bases. CDR3 in amino acids: CASRIVGTGISEQYF. The CDR3 region has the DNA TGTGCCAGCAGAATTGTCGGGACAGGGATAAGCGAGCAGTACTTC.

This clone was seen more than once but under ten times. The chain has TRBV5-1 and TRBJ1-1; the match to TRBD1 covers 8 bases. Germline V gene sequence: CDR1 SGHRS, CDR2 YFSETQ. J was trimmed by 7 bases and V by 3 bases; bases with no gene match: 14. The CDR3 spans 16 residues. CDR3 protein: CASSSLTGVKDGEAFF. The CDR3 coding sequence is TGCGCCAGCAGCTCGCTGACAGGGGTCAAGGATGGTGAAGCTTTCTTT.

The chain has TRBV5-4 and TRBJ2-5; TRBD2 matches 7 bases. The CDR3 contains 13 residues. The germline CDR1 and CDR2 sequences are SGHNT and YYREEE (reference sequence). J gave up 3 bases and V 4 bases, and 3 bases lay outside the gene matches. As DNA, the CDR3 is TGTGCCAGCAGCCCAGGACTAGAAGAGACCCAGTACTTC. Its translation: CASSPGLEETQYF.

The chain employs TRBV5-6 and TRBJ2-7, with D possibly being TRBD1 (5 bases). V lost 5 bases to trimming and J lost 2 bases, with 23 bases between them. The CDR3 consists of 17 residues. Germline V gives CDR1 SGHDT, CDR2 YYEEEE. The CDR3: CASSPGPRQPLPYEQYF. The CDR3 DNA reads TGTGCCAGCAGTCCTGGCCCTAGACAGCCCCTCCCCTACGAGCAGTACTTC.

The genes are TRBV19 and TRBJ2-2; D possibly corresponds to TRBD2 (6 bases). Germline CDR1 LNHDA, CDR2 SQIVND (reference sequence). This CDR3 contains 13 residues. V dropped 6 bases and J dropped 6 bases, with 11 bases sitting between them. DNA of the CDR3: TGTGCCAGTAGGGCTCGGAGGGCCGGGGAGCTGTTTTTT. Translation: CASRARRAGELFF. The whole variable domain, filled in from reference TRBV19 and TRBJ2-2, reads DGGITQSPKYLFRKEGQNVTLSCEQNLNHDAMYWYRQDPGQGLRLIYYSQIVNDFQKGDIAEGYSVSREKKESFPLTVTSAQKNPTAFYLCASRARRAGELFFGEGSRLTVL.

This chain connects TRBV19 to TRBJ1-2; D possibly corresponds to TRBD1 (5 bases). The germline V and J ends were trimmed by 6 bases and 4 bases, with 15 bases remaining between them. The germline gives CDR1 LNHDA, CDR2 SQIVND (reference sequence). The CDR3 loop spans 14 amino acids. This CDR3 is CASSLTGLIYGYTF. CDR3 DNA sequence: TGTGCCAGTAGCCTCACGGGACTAATCTATGGCTACACCTTC.

V gene TRBV2 combines with J gene TRBJ2-7; D possibly corresponds to TRBD1 (6 bases). V lost 4 bases to trimming and J lost 2 bases, with 12 bases between them. CDR1 and CDR2 from the germline V gene are SNHLY and FYNNEI. The CDR3 length is 14 residues. CDR3 DNA sequence: TGTGCCAGCAGTGCGGCAGGGGCTCCCTACGAGCAGTACTTC. This translates into CASSAAGAPYEQYF.

The genes are TRBV5-5 and TRBJ2-5; TRBD1 matches 9 bases. The V gene end was trimmed by 7 bases and the J gene end by 5 bases; junction bases not matched to a gene: 12. The CDR3 sequence is 15 residues long. Per the germline V gene, CDR1 is SGHKS and CDR2 is YYEKEE (reference sequence). CDR3 residues: CASLSGDRVVETQYF. For the CDR3, the DNA is TGTGCCAGCCTATCAGGGGACAGGGTAGTGGAGACCCAGTACTTC.

The genes are TRBV5-1 and TRBJ2-5; 11 bases match TRBD2. The CDR3 loop spans 16 amino acids. V lost 0 bases, J lost 1 base, and 2 bases stayed unmatched. Germline lookup yields CDR1 SGHRS and CDR2 YFSETQ. CDR3 region: CASSLGLAGPQETQYF. CDR3 DNA sequence: TGCGCCAGCAGCTTGGGACTAGCGGGGCCCCAAGAGACCCAGTACTTC.

V is TRBV27 and J is TRBJ1-2, with 9 bases identical to TRBD1. This CDR3 contains 13 residues. The junction had 9 bases not matched to a gene; V was cut back by 7 bases and J by 9 bases. The germline V gene has CDR1 MNHEY and CDR2 SMNVEV (reference sequence). The CDR3 reads CASTHAGTGRYTF. As DNA, the CDR3 is TGTGCCAGCACTCACGCGGGGACAGGGCGCTACACCTTC.

This clone was seen more than once but under ten times. This chain joins TRBV5-4 and TRBJ1-1; the D gene is possibly TRBD1 (5 bases). Germline V CDR1 and CDR2: SGHNT, YYREEE (reference sequence). The CDR3 totals 14 residues. With 4 bases removed from V and 1 base from J, the gap between germline ends came to 11 bases. The CDR3 spells CASSGVQGNTEAFF. The CDR3 DNA reads TGTGCCAGCAGCGGGGTTCAGGGGAACACTGAAGCTTTCTTT.

This sequence joins TRBV11-3 and TRBJ2-3, with 10 bases fitting TRBD2. Germline-derived CDR1 and CDR2 are SGHNT and YENEEA. V trimming: 0 bases; J trimming: 2 bases; junction bases outside the gene matches: 2. This CDR3 is 16 amino acids long. CDR3 sequence: CASSLESGGATDTQYF. The CDR3 DNA reads as TGTGCCAGCAGCTTAGAGAGCGGGGGGGCCACAGATACGCAGTATTTT.

The V and J genes are TRBV27 and TRBJ2-7; D ambiguous. This CDR3 has 13 amino acids. Germline loops: CDR1 MNHEY, CDR2 SMNVEV (reference sequence). The V end was cut by 5 bases, the J end by 0 bases, with 8 bases between. CDR3 nucleotides: TGTGCCAGCAGTACCCCGAGCTCCTACGAGCAGTACTTC. This codes for CASSTPSSYEQYF.

This rearrangement joins TRBV18 to TRBJ1-1; D uncertain. The CDR3 is 15 amino acids. Germline CDR1 reads KGHSH; CDR2 reads LQKENI. Trimming removed 1 base at V and 5 bases at J, with 14 bases between. The chain's CDR3 is CASSPRIHDGTEAFF. The CDR3 DNA is TGTGCCAGCTCACCACGCATTCACGACGGGACTGAAGCTTTCTTT.

This chain uses TRBV6-6 with TRBJ2-7, with D possibly TRBD2 on 5 matching bases. The CDR3 is made up of 14 amino acids. The ends were cut back, 0 bases at V and 5 bases at J, with 11 bases in the middle. Germline V gives CDR1 MNHNY, CDR2 SVGAGI (reference sequence). DNA of the CDR3: TGTGCCAGCAGTTACTCCGAACTAGTCCACGAGCAGTACTTC. Encoded protein: CASSYSELVHEQYF.

The chain is built from TRBV29-1 and TRBJ2-1, with TRBD1 matching over 9 bases. CDR3 size: 11 residues. Germline lookup yields CDR1 SQVTM and CDR2 ANQGSEA. J lost 8 bases, V lost 8 bases, and 4 bases had no gene match. This CDR3 is CSFGTGYEQFF. The DNA of the CDR3 is TGCAGCTTCGGGACAGGGTATGAGCAGTTCTTC.

The gene calls are TRBV13 and TRBJ2-1; the match to TRBD2 covers 7 bases. This CDR3 is built from 14 residues. Germline V gene lookup returns CDR1 PRHDT and CDR2 FYEKMQ (reference sequence). With V trimmed by 7 bases and J by 9 bases, 12 bases remained unmatched. CDR3 sequence (DNA): TGTGCCAGCATGAGGGGAGGGCGGTACGTTGAGCAGTTCTTC. Its protein is CASMRGGRYVEQFF.